Listed below are T cell receptor beta chains from one sample, sequenced in a study of T-cell memory formation after mild COVID-19. TCRdb reprocessed the 5' RACE reads via MiXCR and lists one record per CDR3 protein. The profile shows about 290,000 distinct CDR3 sequences, more than 15% of them singletons. Specimen: PBMCs or a T cell subset sorted from them (not recorded which). All receptors derive from a man between 18 and 29 years old who had mild COVID-19 (a few samples of this study predate the infection). Cell type and time point are not known. The CDR3 runs from the conserved cysteine through the conserved F or W. A D gene is named only where the DNA matches it firmly. Size values are once, few and many counts, or a class for expanded clones, and some rows have none.

clone size	D gene	V gene	J gene	CDR3 protein	CDR3 DNA
few	NA	TRBV9	TRBJ2-4	CASSVRRLAKNIQYF	TGTGCCAGCAGCGTACGCAGACTAGCCAAAAACATTCAGTACTTC
many	NA	TRBV12-3/TRBV12-4	TRBJ2-2	CASSTRGSGELFF	TGTGCCAGCAGTACCCGAGGGTCCGGGGAGCTGTTTTTT
many	TRBD2	TRBV9	TRBJ2-1	CASGGGAGADNEQFF	TGTGCCAGCGGAGGGGGAGCGGGGGCCGACAATGAGCAGTTCTTC
many	TRBD1	TRBV7-6	TRBJ1-6	CASSLDRDRYSPLHF	TGTGCCAGCAGCTTAGATAGGGACAGGTATTCACCCCTCCACTTT
NA	NA	TRBV6-5	TRBJ1-2	CASNPSGLNYGYTF	TGTGCCAGCAATCCCTCGGGCCTCAACTATGGCTACACCTTC
NA	NA	TRBV7-2	TRBJ2-7	CASSLSAAGWGREQYF	TGTGCCAGCAGCTTATCCGCGGCAGGTTGGGGGAGGGAGCAGTACTTC
few	TRBD1	TRBV29-1	TRBJ2-3	CSVEGTGGTDTQYF	TGCAGCGTTGAGGGGACAGGAGGTACAGATACGCAGTATTTT
few	NA	TRBV24-1	TRBJ2-7	CATSDPQKWGYEQYF	TGTGCCACCAGTGATCCTCAGAAGTGGGGCTACGAGCAGTACTTC
NA	NA	TRBV30	TRBJ1-5	CAWSHRVGQPQHF	TGTGCCTGGAGTCACAGGGTCGGTCAGCCCCAGCATTTT
NA	TRBD1	TRBV29-1	TRBJ1-2	CSVVVQGEDYGYTF	TGCAGCGTTGTAGTTCAGGGGGAGGACTATGGCTACACCTTC
NA	NA	TRBV20-1	TRBJ2-5	CSAPQGAETQYF	TGCAGTGCTCCTCAGGGTGCAGAGACCCAGTACTTC